Shown below are 4 T cell receptor beta chains from a single sample sequenced in a study of CD8 T cells in ankylosing spondylitis. Using its own MiXCR run on the 5' RACE reads, TCRdb lists one record per CDR3 protein. Seen here are about 30,000 distinct CDR3 sequences, 5.3% observed once, and the top ten hold roughly 1.9%. What was sequenced was blood, either unsorted or a sorted T cell fraction (not recorded which). The origin of the receptors is a female donor with ankylosing spondylitis or in good health (not recorded which).

This clonotype was counted many times. The rearrangement joins TRBV20-1 to TRBJ2-7; D call uncertain. The CDR3 is 10 residues long. Per the germline V gene, CDR1 is DFQATT and CDR2 is SNEGSKA (reference sequence). V dropped 7 bases and J dropped 5 bases, with 9 bases sitting between them. This CDR3 is CSDPGDEQYF. CDR3 bases: TGCAGTGACCCGGGTGACGAGCAGTACTTC.

This clonotype was seen at least ten times. This chain's CDR3 is CASSARDTTYSEQFF. The CDR3 DNA sequence: TGTGCCAGCAGCGCCCGGGACACCACCTACAGCGAGCAGTTCTTC. The chain is built from TRBV9 and TRBJ2-1; weak D call: TRBD1 (6 bases). Deletions cut 3 bases from V and 10 bases from J, with 20 bases between. Germline-derived CDR1 and CDR2 are SGDLS and YYNGEE. The CDR3 runs to 15 residues.

This clonotype was seen repeatedly, ten times or more. The CDR3 sequence is CASSGTGTGVYEQYF. CDR3 sequence (DNA): TGTGCCAGCAGCGGCACCGGGACAGGGGTCTACGAGCAGTACTTC. V is TRBV9 and J is TRBJ2-7; 10 bases fit TRBD1. The CDR3 totals 15 residues. Per the germline V gene, CDR1 is SGDLS and CDR2 is YYNGEE. The V gene end was trimmed by 3 bases and the J gene end by 3 bases; junction bases not matched to a gene: 6.

This clonotype is medium-sized. The V gene is TRBV9, the J gene TRBJ2-7; 7 positions agree with TRBD2. Germline loops: CDR1 SGDLS, CDR2 YYNGEE. V shed 0 bases, J shed 3 bases, and the junction held 6 bases outside the gene matches. The CDR3 runs to 15 residues. CDR3 loop: CASSVGLAEVYEQYF. CDR3 bases: TGTGCCAGCAGCGTAGGTCTAGCGGAAGTCTACGAGCAGTACTTC.